This T cell receptor (beta chain) was captured in a study of blood T cell repertoires in COVID-19. As for the study in general: The study counted Cohort 3 donors as recovered given two negative PCRs, clearance, or symptom resolution. Material from acute and convalescent COVID-19 was sourced from the United States, Italy and Spain.

This clone turned up a few times. Repertoires were generated with immunoSEQ multiplex PCR, while TCRdb's copy carries only in-frame clones and drops some. The sample lists some 160,000 clones; around three quarters were seen once. Across roughly 25 US areas, participants ranged in age from about 18 to 100 years. Unmatched junction bases numbered 7, after V lost 3 bases and J lost 3 bases. From germline, CDR1 is SGHNT and CDR2 YYREEE (reference sequence). This CDR3 has 15 residues. The sequencing input was PBMCs or T cells enriched from blood (not recorded which). The sequence derives from a woman between 65 and 79 years old in a cohort exposed to, infected with or recovered from COVID-19 (not recorded which). The rearrangement uses TRBV5-4 and TRBJ2-7; 9 bases match TRBD2. The CDR3 coding sequence is TGTGCCAGCAGCTCCGGGACTAGCTTCGTCTACGAGCAGTACTTC. This codes for CASSSGTSFVYEQYF.